The T cell receptor (beta chain) described here comes from a study of T cells in Graves' hyperthyroidism and ophthalmopathy. Study outcomes and limitations: The blood repertoire included most of the expanded thyroid clonotypes above 0.001. By a 13 V-J model, ophthalmopathy was set apart from stable hyperthyroidism.

The TCR beta CDR3 regions underwent amplification using RNA transcripts as the source. An initial round of RT-PCR targeting the TCR CDR3 relied on the HTBI primer set. Each CDR3 protein is one row after TCRdb ran MiXCR on the multiplex PCR reads. Of over 650,000 distinct CDR3 sequences in the sample, roughly 17% are singletons; the top ten hold around 7.7%. The study based diagnoses on clinical symptoms, serum thyroxine and TRAb, thyroid ultrasound and orbital computed tomography. Germline CDR1 is SGHRS and CDR2 is YFSETQ. This CDR3 is 15 amino acids long. This clonotype showed up many times. Its antigen is unknown. The germline gene is not matched at one end of the junction; a read error may be the cause.

This sequence originates from a man aged 18 to 29 with Graves' hyperthyroidism. The chain recombines TRBV5-1 with TRBJ1-5, with a weak D call TRBD1 (5 bases). The source material was blood. The CDR3 sequence: CASSPGGYSNQPQHF. In nucleotides, the CDR3 is TGTGCCAGCAGCCCGGGGGGTTATAGCAATCAGCCCCAGCATTTT.